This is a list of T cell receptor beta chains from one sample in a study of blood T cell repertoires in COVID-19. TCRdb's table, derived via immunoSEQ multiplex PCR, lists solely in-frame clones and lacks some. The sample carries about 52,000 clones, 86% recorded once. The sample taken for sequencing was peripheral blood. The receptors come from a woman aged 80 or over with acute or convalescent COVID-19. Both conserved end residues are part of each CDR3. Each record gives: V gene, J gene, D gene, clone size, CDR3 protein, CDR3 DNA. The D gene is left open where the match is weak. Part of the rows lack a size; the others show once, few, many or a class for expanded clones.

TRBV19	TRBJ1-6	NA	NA	CASSIDLRGIYNSPLHF	TGTGCCAGTAGTATAGATCTTAGGGGGATCTATAATTCACCCCTCCACTTT
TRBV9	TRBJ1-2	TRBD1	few	CASSVESGGQGYGYTF	TGTGCCAGCAGCGTAGAATCGGGAGGACAGGGCTATGGCTACACCTTC
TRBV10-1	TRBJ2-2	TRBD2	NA	CASSDSGRVGELFF	TGCGCCAGCAGTGATAGCGGGCGGGTCGGGGAGCTGTTTTTT
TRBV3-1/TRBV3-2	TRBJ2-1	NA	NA	CASSQYSKHNEQFF	TGTGCCAGCAGCCAATATAGCAAGCACAATGAGCAGTTCTTC
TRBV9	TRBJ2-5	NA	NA	CASSVGGGGKETQYF	TGTGCCAGCAGCGTAGGTGGGGGGGGCAAAGAGACCCAGTACTTC
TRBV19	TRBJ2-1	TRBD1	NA	CASGTGGVEQFF	TGTGCCAGTGGCACAGGGGGCGTTGAGCAGTTCTTC
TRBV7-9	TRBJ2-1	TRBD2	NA	CASSSWTSGDNEQFF	TGTGCCAGCAGCTCGTGGACTAGCGGGGACAATGAGCAGTTCTTC
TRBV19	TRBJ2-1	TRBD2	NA	CASSRTSGGFPNEQFF	TGTGCCAGTAGCAGGACTAGCGGGGGGTTCCCTAATGAGCAGTTCTTC
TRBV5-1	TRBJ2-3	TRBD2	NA	CASSSGTSETDTQYF	TGCGCCAGCAGCAGCGGGACTAGCGAGACAGATACGCAGTATTTT
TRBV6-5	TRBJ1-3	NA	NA	CASQQGYGNTIYF	TGTGCCAGCCAGCAGGGTTATGGAAACACCATATATTTT
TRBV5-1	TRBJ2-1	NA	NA	CASSLTGYRNEQFF	TGCGCCAGCAGCTTGACAGGGTATCGCAATGAGCAGTTCTTC
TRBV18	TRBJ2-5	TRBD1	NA	CASSPGTGEETQYF	TGTGCCAGCTCACCCGGGACAGGGGAAGAGACCCAGTACTTC
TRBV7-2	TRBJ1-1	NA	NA	CASSQDRTNTEAFF	TGTGCCAGCAGCCAAGACAGGACCAACACTGAAGCTTTCTTT
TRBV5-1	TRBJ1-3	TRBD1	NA	CASSQTGTGIGNTIYF	TGCGCCAGCAGCCAGACCGGGACAGGGATCGGAAACACCATATATTTT
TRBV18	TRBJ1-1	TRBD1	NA	CASSPRQGGNTEAFF	TGTGCCAGCTCACCACGACAGGGGGGGAACACTGAAGCTTTCTTT
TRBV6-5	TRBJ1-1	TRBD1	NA	CASRVDRGRTGEAFF	TGTGCCAGCAGAGTAGACAGGGGGAGAACTGGTGAAGCTTTCTTT
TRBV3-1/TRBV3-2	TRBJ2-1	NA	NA	CASSTYNEQFF	TGTGCCAGCTCCACTTACAATGAGCAGTTCTTC
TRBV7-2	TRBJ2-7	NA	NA	CASSLAFGNEQYF	TGTGCCAGCAGCTTAGCATTCGGTAACGAGCAGTACTTC
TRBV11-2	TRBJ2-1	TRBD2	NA	CASSLGLGGSAYNEQFF	TGTGCCAGCAGCTTAGGGTTGGGCGGGAGTGCCTACAATGAGCAGTTCTTC
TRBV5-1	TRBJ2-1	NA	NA	CASSLDRYNEQFF	TGCGCCAGCAGCTTGGATCGCTACAATGAGCAGTTCTTC
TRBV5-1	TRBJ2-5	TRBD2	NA	CASSGGTSKETQYF	TGCGCCAGCAGCGGCGGGACTAGCAAAGAGACCCAGTACTTC
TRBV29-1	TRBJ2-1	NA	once	CSVDGRGTYNEQFF	TGCAGCGTTGATGGCAGGGGCACCTACAATGAGCAGTTCTTC
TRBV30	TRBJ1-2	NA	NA	CAWSSQGGGTLGYTF	TGTGCCTGGAGTAGCCAGGGCGGGGGGACTCTTGGCTACACCTTC
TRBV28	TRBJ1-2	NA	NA	CASSLRLRGNYGYTF	TGTGCCAGCAGTTTAAGGCTCCGGGGGAACTATGGCTACACCTTC
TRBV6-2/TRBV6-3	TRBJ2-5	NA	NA	CASSYSRGETQYF	TGTGCCAGCAGTTACTCTAGGGGAGAGACCCAGTACTTC
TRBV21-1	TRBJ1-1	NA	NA	CASSKGAQTDTEAFF	TGTGCCAGCAGCAAAGGAGCTCAAACGGACACTGAAGCTTTCTTT
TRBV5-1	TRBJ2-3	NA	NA	CASSPEGMPGTDTQYF	TGCGCCAGCAGCCCGGAGGGGATGCCAGGCACAGATACGCAGTATTTT
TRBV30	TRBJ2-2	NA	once	CAWKRPGQNTGELFF	TGTGCCTGGAAGCGTCCGGGACAAAACACCGGGGAGCTGTTTTTT
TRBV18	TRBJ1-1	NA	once	CASSYADRHTEAFF	TGTGCCAGCTCATATGCTGACAGACACACTGAAGCTTTCTTT
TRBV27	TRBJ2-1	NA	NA	CASSLSSYNEQFF	TGTGCCAGCAGTCTCAGTTCCTACAATGAGCAGTTCTTC
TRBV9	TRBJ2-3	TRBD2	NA	CASSASGYTDTQYF	TGTGCCAGCAGCGCTAGCGGCTACACAGATACGCAGTATTTT
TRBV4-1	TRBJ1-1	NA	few	CASSQDSPLATEAFF	TGCGCCAGCAGCCAAGATAGTCCGCTCGCCACTGAAGCTTTCTTT
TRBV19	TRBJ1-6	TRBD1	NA	CASESGGRARSPLHF	TGTGCCAGTGAATCAGGGGGCAGGGCTCGATCACCCCTCCACTTT
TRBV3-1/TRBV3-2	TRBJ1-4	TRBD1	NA	CASSLGQAATNEKLFF	TGTGCCAGCAGCCTAGGACAGGCTGCAACTAATGAAAAACTGTTTTTT
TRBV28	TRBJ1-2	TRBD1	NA	CASSSPGGTNYGYTF	TGTGCCAGCAGTTCCCCAGGGGGCACCAACTATGGCTACACCTTC
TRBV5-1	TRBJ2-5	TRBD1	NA	CASSSGQGQETQYF	TGCGCCAGCAGCTCGGGACAGGGGCAAGAGACCCAGTACTTC
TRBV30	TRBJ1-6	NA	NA	CAWSPRSFNSPLHF	TGTGCCTGGTCCCCAAGGAGTTTTAATTCACCCCTCCACTTT
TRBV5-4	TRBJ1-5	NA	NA	CASSLDQGTQPQHF	TGTGCCAGCAGCTTGGATCAGGGAACTCAGCCCCAGCATTTT
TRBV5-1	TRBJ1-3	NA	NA	CASSTDGISGNTIYF	TGCGCCAGCAGTACCGACGGGATCTCTGGAAACACCATATATTTT
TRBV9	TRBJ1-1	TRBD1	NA	CASSKQGANTEAFF	TGTGCCAGCAGCAAGCAGGGGGCCAACACTGAAGCTTTCTTT
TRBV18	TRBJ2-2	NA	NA	CASSSGFSAGELFF	TGTGCCAGCTCATCCGGGTTTTCCGCCGGGGAGCTGTTTTTT
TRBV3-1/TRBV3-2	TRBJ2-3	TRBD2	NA	CASSLGTSGRTDTQYF	TGTGCCAGCAGCCTCGGGACTAGCGGGAGGACAGATACGCAGTATTTT
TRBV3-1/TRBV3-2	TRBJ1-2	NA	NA	CASSQGERGGTF	TGTGCCAGCAGCCAAGGGGAACGAGGCGGGACCTTC
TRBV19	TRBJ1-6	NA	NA	CASNGHANSPLHF	TGTGCCAGTAACGGACACGCTAATTCACCCCTCCACTTT
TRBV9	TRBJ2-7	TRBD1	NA	CASSPGQGSSYEQYF	TGTGCCAGCAGCCCAGGACAGGGGTCCTCCTACGAGCAGTACTTC
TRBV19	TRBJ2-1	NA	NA	CASSIGSWLPPTGDEQFF	TGTGCCAGTAGTATAGGTTCGTGGCTGCCACCGACCGGGGATGAGCAGTTCTTC
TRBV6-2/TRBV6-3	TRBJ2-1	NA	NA	CASSTLGGRGISYNEQFF	TGTGCCAGCAGTACCCTTGGGGGGCGGGGGATCTCCTACAATGAGCAGTTCTTC
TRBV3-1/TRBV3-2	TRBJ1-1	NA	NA	CASSQARMNTEAFF	TGTGCCAGCAGCCAAGCCAGAATGAACACTGAAGCTTTCTTT
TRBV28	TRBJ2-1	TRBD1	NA	CASRSGQGSYNEQFF	TGTGCCAGCAGGTCGGGACAGGGAAGCTACAATGAGCAGTTCTTC
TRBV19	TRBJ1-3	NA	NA	CASSQSSGRGNTIYF	TGTGCCAGTAGTCAAAGCTCAGGGCGAGGAAACACCATATATTTT
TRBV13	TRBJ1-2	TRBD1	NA	CASSLGQGLYGYTF	TGTGCCAGCAGCCTAGGACAGGGCCTGTATGGCTACACCTTC
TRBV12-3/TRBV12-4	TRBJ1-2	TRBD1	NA	CASSTETGGGYTF	TGTGCCAGCAGTACAGAAACAGGGGGAGGCTACACCTTC
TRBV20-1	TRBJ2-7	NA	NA	CSALGAKQYF	TGCAGTGCCCTAGGGGCGAAGCAGTACTTC
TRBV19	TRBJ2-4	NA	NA	CASRPPSGSKNIQYF	TGTGCCAGTAGGCCCCCGAGCGGAAGCAAAAACATTCAGTACTTC
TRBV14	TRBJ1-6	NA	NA	CASSQQRRDNSPLHF	TGTGCCAGCAGCCAACAAAGGCGGGATAATTCACCCCTCCACTTT